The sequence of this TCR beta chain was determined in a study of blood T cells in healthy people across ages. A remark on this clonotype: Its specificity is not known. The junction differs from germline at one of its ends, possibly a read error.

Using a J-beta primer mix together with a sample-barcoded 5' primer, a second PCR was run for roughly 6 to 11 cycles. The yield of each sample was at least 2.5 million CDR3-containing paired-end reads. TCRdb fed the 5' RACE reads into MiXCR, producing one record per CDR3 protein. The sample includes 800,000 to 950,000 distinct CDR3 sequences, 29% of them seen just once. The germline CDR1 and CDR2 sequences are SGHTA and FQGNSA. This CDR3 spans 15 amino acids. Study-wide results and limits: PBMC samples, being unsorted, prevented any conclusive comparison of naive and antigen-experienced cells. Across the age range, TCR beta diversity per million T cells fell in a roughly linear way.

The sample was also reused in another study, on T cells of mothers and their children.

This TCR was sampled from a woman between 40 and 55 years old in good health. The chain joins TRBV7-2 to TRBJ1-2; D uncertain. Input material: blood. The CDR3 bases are TGTGCCAGCAACTTAGTCACGGTCCCTAACTATGGCTACACCTTC. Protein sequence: CASNLVTVPNYGYTF.